The T cell receptor (beta chain) described here comes from a study of early T cells in non-severe SARS-CoV-2 infection (dated by TCRdb to about 2021). Background for the entire study: TCR sequencing used bulk RNA from unsorted whole blood, so alpha and beta chains could not be paired.

The full study reports these points: Matching against VDJdb was skewed toward anti-spike CD8 responses, likely underestimated virus-specific expansions, and missed private and CD4 specificities.

This clonotype qualifies as medium-sized (0.01 to 0.1%). Its target antigen remains unknown. Base qualities are not provided; no much larger clone lies one nucleotide away. The study was a case-control design nested within a healthcare worker cohort in London, UK, with weekly nasopharyngeal swab PCR tests and blood sampling. Healthcare workers were recruited during the week of the UK lockdown, between 23 and 31 March 2020, and followed weekly for up to roughly 15 weeks. Library method: 5' RACE. This sample was sequenced with a NextSeq 500. The TCR library protocol attached unique molecular identifiers to individual cDNA molecules to correct for sequencing error and PCR bias. TCR alpha and beta chains were both sequenced, and the abundances of alpha and beta sequences in each sample were closely correlated with each other. For the original study's pipeline: Decombinator V4 was used to perform V gene, J gene and CDR3 annotation of TCR sequences. Expanded TCRs were defined as changing significantly between any two time points under a Poisson model with p below 0.0001. Abundances of TCRs were expressed as counts per million after normalisation to the total number of TCRs sequenced in each sample. VDJdb, accessed 1 November 2021, was searched for CMV, EBV and SARS-CoV-2 annotated TCRs, with TCRs annotated for multiple antigens excluded. TCRdb reprocessed the public reads (quality trimming at Q25 with fastp, clone calling with MiXCR) and kept in-frame beta chains. One record per CDR3 amino acid sequence lists the most common genes and DNA. Here the V and J calls rest on TCRdb's processing, not on the authors' analysis. A total of just under 30,000 distinct CDR3 sequences appear in this sample, more than 4.5% of them only once. 10% to 13% of the sample is taken by the ten largest.

Source material: whole blood. The sequence derives from an adult who was a healthcare worker with PCR-confirmed SARS-CoV-2 infection or an uninfected control (not recorded which).

The CDR3 is CSVTPFVAWGTDTQYF. The nucleotide sequence reads TGCAGCGTCACCCCCTTTGTTGCGTGGGGCACAGATACGCAGTATTTT. The V and J segments used are TRBV29-1 and TRBJ2-3; a confident D gene designation cannot be given. Between the V and J ends, shortened by 6 bases and 1 base respectively, the junction contains 20 bases. The CDR3 sequence holds 16 residues, the cysteine and phenylalanine included. Only the CDR3 DNA is retained, 48 bases long and in frame from the first base. CDR1 and CDR2, per the germline V gene, are SQVTM and ANQGSEA.